The 18 T cell receptor beta chains below all came from one sample that was sequenced in a study of glioma-infiltrating T cells after dendritic cell vaccination. Time point here: after dendritic cell vaccination, including at tumor progression/relapse. Sequencing was performed with immunoSEQ multiplex PCR; in TCRdb, only in-frame clones are kept and a portion is missing. The sample shows tens of thousands of clones, around four fifths of them seen only once. This sample comprised blood, obtained after dendritic cell vaccination. The receptors were gathered from a human donor with glioblastoma.

V and J are TRBV7-3 and TRBJ2-3; a weak D match, TRBD2 (5 bases). V dropped 4 bases and J dropped 3 bases, with 14 bases sitting between them. This CDR3 region has 15 residues. CDR1 is SGHTA, CDR2 FQGTGA, per germline. The CDR3 is CASSSTSGLTDTQYF. CDR3 in DNA: TGTGCCAGCAGCTCAACCTCCGGACTTACAGATACGCAGTATTTT.

The rearrangement joins TRBV11-2 to TRBJ1-5, with D possibly being TRBD1 (6 bases). Trimming cost V 3 bases and J 4 bases, with 7 bases left between them. The germline gives CDR1 SGHAT, CDR2 FQNNGV. This CDR3 spans 13 amino acids. DNA for the CDR3: TGTGCCAGCAGCTTTAGGGGGAATCAGCCCCAGCATTTT. Translated, it gives CASSFRGNQPQHF.

As for this clone: This same CDR3 is encoded by further DNA sequences in the sample. The rearrangement uses TRBV28 and TRBJ1-5; tentatively, D is TRBD1 (6 bases). Germline V lookup: CDR1 MDHEN, CDR2 SYDVKM. The length of the CDR3 is 13 residues. The ends were cut back, 5 bases at V and 4 bases at J, with 9 bases in the middle. The CDR3 bases are TGTGCCAGCAGTCGAAGGGGGAATCAGCCCCAGCATTTT. Translated, it gives CASSRRGNQPQHF. Full variable domain (rest looked up from reference TRBV28 and TRBJ1-5): DVKVTQSSRYLVKRTGEKVFLECVQDMDHENMFWYRQDPGLGLRLIYFSYDVKMKEKGDIPEGYSVSREKKERFSLILESASTNQTSMYLCASSRRGNQPQHFGDGTRLSIL.

The V call is TRBV9, the J call TRBJ1-3; D perhaps matches TRBD1 (5 bases). Germline CDR1 SGDLS, CDR2 YYNGEE. The CDR3 is made up of 16 amino acids. V lost 2 bases and J 1 base, leaving 13 bases between the germline ends. The CDR3 nucleotides read TGTGCCAGCAGCGTGGGCAGGGCAGTTTCTGGAAACACCATATATTTT. This encodes CASSVGRAVSGNTIYF.

The chain is built from TRBV19 and TRBJ1-5; 7 nucleotides agree with TRBD1. Germline CDR1 LNHDA, CDR2 SQIVND (reference sequence). V shed 4 bases and J 3 bases; nucleotides not matched to a gene: 3. The CDR3 spans 14 residues. The chain's CDR3 is CASSKGQFNQPQHF. CDR3 nucleotides: TGTGCCAGTAGTAAGGGACAGTTCAATCAGCCCCAGCATTTT.

The chain carries TRBV10-3 and TRBJ2-1, with D unclear. Germline V gene sequence: CDR1 ENHRY, CDR2 SYGVKD. The CDR3 is 15 residues long. The V and J ends lost 3 bases and 0 bases respectively, with 9 bases between them. The CDR3 sequence is CAISDSVSSYNEQFF. The DNA for the CDR3 is TGTGCCATCAGTGATTCGGTAAGCTCCTACAATGAGCAGTTCTTC.

The chain joins TRBV19 to TRBJ1-3, with 9 bases that match TRBD1. CDR1 is LNHDA, CDR2 SQIVND, per germline (reference sequence). Trimming at V came to 4 bases and at J to 0 bases, leaving 1 base not matched to a gene. The CDR3 covers 15 residues. CDR3 nucleotides: TGTGCCAGTAGTAGGGGACAGGGCTCTGGAAACACCATATATTTT. Its translation is CASSRGQGSGNTIYF. Filled out from reference TRBV19 and TRBJ1-3, the complete variable domain reads DGGITQSPKYLFRKEGQNVTLSCEQNLNHDAMYWYRQDPGQGLRLIYYSQIVNDFQKGDIAEGYSVSREKKESFPLTVTSAQKNPTAFYLCASSRGQGSGNTIYFGEGSWLTVV.

The rearrangement links TRBV27 to TRBJ2-3, with a tentative D call TRBD2 (6 bases). The CDR3 sequence is 15 residues long. Germline values: CDR1 MNHEY, CDR2 SMNVEV (reference sequence). V dropped 10 bases and J dropped 0 bases, with 17 bases sitting between them. The CDR3 region is CATCRASESTDTQYF. The CDR3, as DNA: TGTGCCACCTGCAGGGCTAGCGAAAGCACAGATACGCAGTATTTT.

This clone was seen only once. The chain uses TRBV25-1 and TRBJ2-3; 9 nucleotides agree with TRBD1. Germline values: CDR1 MGHDK, CDR2 SYGVNS. The CDR3 contains 13 residues. The V gene end was trimmed by 6 bases and the J gene end by 14 bases; junction bases not matched to a gene: 12. The CDR3 DNA sequence: TGTGCCAGCAGCGGGACAGGGCAGCGGCCCCCGTATTTT. It is translated as CASSGTGQRPPYF.

The chain carries TRBV6-1 and TRBJ1-1, with D maybe TRBD1 (5 bases). The germline V gene has CDR1 MNHNS and CDR2 SASEGT. V lost 3 bases and J 5 bases, leaving 16 bases between the germline ends. The CDR3 is made up of 15 amino acids. The CDR3 is CASSDAGLGGTEAFF. CDR3 DNA: TGTGCCAGCAGTGACGCAGGTCTGGGGGGGACTGAAGCTTTCTTT.

V and J are TRBV10-3 and TRBJ2-1; 14 positions match TRBD2. This CDR3 contains 16 residues. After removal of 10 bases from V and 0 bases from J, the junction contained 5 bases not matched to a gene. Germline CDR1 reads ENHRY; CDR2 reads SYGVKD. The CDR3, as DNA: TGTGCCACCACCGGGACTAGCGGGAGCTCCTACAATGAGCAGTTCTTC. Protein sequence: CATTGTSGSSYNEQFF.

This clone was detected only a few times. The chain links TRBV21-1 to TRBJ2-5; the table's D call, TRBD1, has no DNA check behind it. The DNA matches TRBJ2-7 better at its end, which makes the J call doubtful. TRBV21-1 counts as a pseudogene. The CDR3 is 15 amino acids. The CDR3 nucleotides are TGTGCCAGCAGGGCGCCGGGACAGGCTGTCTACGAGCAGTACTTC. Its protein product is CASRAPGQAVYEQYF.

V gene TRBV6-5 combines with J gene TRBJ2-1; the match to TRBD2 covers 7 bases. The CDR3 covers 14 residues. Germline V gene data show CDR1 as MNHEY and CDR2 as SVGAGI. J gave up 6 bases and V 5 bases, and 7 bases lay outside the gene matches. The CDR3 region is CASSRGLEVNEQFF. CDR3 bases: TGTGCCAGCAGTCGAGGACTAGAAGTCAATGAGCAGTTCTTC.

This rearrangement joins TRBV6-5 to TRBJ2-6, with 9 positions matching TRBD2. Germline CDR1 and CDR2: MNHEY and SVGAGI. The CDR3 covers 15 residues. V lost 6 bases and J lost 3; bases outside the gene matches: 3. The CDR3 sequence: CASRAGGFGANVLTF. The CDR3, as DNA: TGTGCCAGCAGAGCGGGAGGCTTTGGGGCCAACGTCCTGACTTTC.

V is TRBV9 and J is TRBJ2-1; 7 bases match TRBD2. J gave up 0 bases and V 6 bases, and 18 bases lay outside the gene matches. Germline V lookup: CDR1 SGDLS, CDR2 YYNGEE. The length of the CDR3 is 19 residues. The CDR3 is CASTQSGNPTSSSYNEQFF. The CDR3, as DNA: TGTGCCAGCACCCAGAGCGGGAATCCGACCTCAAGCTCCTACAATGAGCAGTTCTTC. Full variable domain (missing parts from reference TRBV9 and TRBJ2-1): DSGVTQTPKHLITATGQRVTLRCSPRSGDLSVYWYQQSLDQGLQFLIQYYNGEERAKGNILERFSAQQFPDLHSELNLSSLELGDSALYFCASTQSGNPTSSSYNEQFFGPGTRLTVL.

This clone was recorded only once. The chain couples TRBV18 to TRBJ1-1, with TRBD1 identical over 9 bases. The germline gives CDR1 KGHSH, CDR2 LQKENI. This CDR3 has 14 amino acids. The V and J ends lost 6 bases and 5 bases, in that order; junction bases with no gene match: 7. CDR3 in DNA: TGTGCCAGCTCTCCCGGGACAGGGCGGACTGAAGCTTTCTTT. This encodes CASSPGTGRTEAFF. The complete variable domain, with remaining parts taken from reference TRBV18 and TRBJ1-1, reads NAGVMQNPRHLVRRRGQEARLRCSPMKGHSHVYWYRQLPEEGLKFMVYLQKENIIDESGMPKERFSAEFPKEGPSILRIQQVVRGDSAAYFCASSPGTGRTEAFFGQGTRLTVV.

The chain has TRBV7-6 and TRBJ2-2; 12 bases line up with TRBD2. This CDR3 has 15 residues. Unmatched junction bases numbered 3, after V lost 5 bases and J lost 5 bases. In germline, CDR1 is SGHVS, CDR2 FNYEAQ. Here the CDR3 reads CASSPTSGRTGELFF. The CDR3 DNA reads as TGTGCCAGCAGCCCGACTAGCGGGAGAACCGGGGAGCTGTTTTTT.

Only a few counts were recorded for this clone. V is TRBV29-1 and J is TRBJ2-7; weak D call: TRBD2 (6 bases). The CDR3 totals 13 residues. CDR1 is SQVTM and CDR2 is ANQGSEA in the germline V gene. V dropped 5 bases and J dropped 7 bases, with 18 bases sitting between them. Here the CDR3 DNA reads TGCAGCGTTCTTCGGGCGGGATCGAGGGAGCAGTACTTC. The encoded protein is CSVLRAGSREQYF.